A single sample is the source of the 20 T cell receptor beta chains below, sequenced in a study of PD-L1 blockade in urothelial cancer. Method: immunoSEQ multiplex PCR; TCRdb's copy keeps in-frame clones and lacks some. The data hold tens of thousands of clones, with 85% to 90% observed a single time. Time point indicated: pretreatment peripheral blood. Sequencing was performed on PBMCs, taken around atezolizumab (anti-PD-L1) treatment. The receptors were sampled from a man aged 55 to 70 with urothelial cancer.

The chain joins TRBV9 to TRBJ2-1; 11 nucleotides line up with TRBD2. Losses at the gene ends were 4 bases for V and 0 bases for J; bases not matched to a gene: 9. Germline loops: CDR1 SGDLS, CDR2 YYNGEE. This CDR3 has 18 amino acids. The CDR3, as DNA: TGTGCCAGCAGCAGGGGACTAGCGGCACAAAGCTCCTACAATGAGCAGTTCTTC. Protein: CASSRGLAAQSSYNEQFF.

This CDR3 is CASTTGQPQETQYF. The CDR3, as DNA: TGTGCCAGTACCACGGGACAGCCCCAAGAGACCCAGTACTTC. The chain carries TRBV19 and TRBJ2-5; 7 nucleotides align to TRBD1. The CDR3 contains 14 residues. Germline V lookup: CDR1 LNHDA, CDR2 SQIVND (reference sequence). J lost 1 base, V lost 7 bases, and 6 bases had no gene match. The variable domain in full, with the rest retrieved from reference TRBV19 and TRBJ2-5, is DGGITQSPKYLFRKEGQNVTLSCEQNLNHDAMYWYRQDPGQGLRLIYYSQIVNDFQKGDIAEGYSVSREKKESFPLTVTSAQKNPTAFYLCASTTGQPQETQYFGPGTRLLVL.

CDR3 sequence reads: CASSGRQGFTEAFF. DNA for the CDR3: TGCGCCAGCAGCGGAAGACAGGGGTTCACTGAAGCTTTCTTT. The V call is TRBV5-1, the J call TRBJ1-1, with TRBD1 matching 8 bases. V dropped 4 bases and J dropped 4; count of bases not matched to a gene: 6. CDR3 length: 14 amino acids. In germline, CDR1 is SGHRS, CDR2 YFSETQ. Based on the CDR3 plus reference TRBV5-1 and TRBJ1-1, the full variable domain is KAGVTQTPRYLIKTRGQQVTLSCSPISGHRSVSWYQQTPGQGLQFLFEYFSETQRNKGNFPGRFSGRQFSNSRSEMNVSTLELGDSALYLCASSGRQGFTEAFFGQGTRLTVV.

The chain's CDR3 is CASSQVRAGLAKNIQYF. The CDR3 bases are TGCGCCAGCAGCCAAGTCCGAGCGGGGCTAGCCAAAAACATTCAGTACTTC. The genes are TRBV4-1 and TRBJ2-4; TRBD2 agrees at 7 bases. CDR3 length: 17 residues. Germline V gene data show CDR1 as MGHRA and CDR2 as YSYEKL. The V and J ends lost 1 base and 0 bases, in that order; junction bases with no gene match: 6.

The table lists this clone with a few counts. The chain combines TRBV2 with TRBJ1-5; D is possibly TRBD1 (6 bases). V lost 10 bases to trimming and J lost 2 bases, with 15 bases between them. The CDR3 is 14 amino acids. The germline V gene has CDR1 SNHLY and CDR2 FYNNEI. CDR3 amino acids: CATTTGNGNQPQHF. The CDR3 DNA reads TGTGCCACGACCACAGGGAACGGCAATCAGCCCCAGCATTTT.

The chain uses TRBV15 and TRBJ2-1; maybe TRBD1 (5 bases). Germline CDR1 LNHNV, CDR2 YYDKDF (reference sequence). This CDR3 comprises 16 residues. Trimming cost V 1 base and J 9 bases, with 19 bases left between them. This chain's CDR3 is CATSRAWGGLAPEQFF. CDR3 nucleotide sequence: TGTGCCACCAGCAGAGCTTGGGGCGGATTGGCGCCTGAGCAGTTCTTC.

CDR3 nucleotide sequence: TGTGCCAGCAGCCTCACCCCCGGAGCTTTCTTT. Encoded protein: CASSLTPGAFF. The chain couples TRBV5-5 to TRBJ1-1; D uncertain. V was pared by 4 bases and J by 10 bases, with 11 bases between. The CDR3 is 11 amino acids. Germline V lookup: CDR1 SGHKS, CDR2 YYEKEE (reference sequence). Looking up the rest from reference TRBV5-5 and TRBJ1-1 gives the full variable domain: DAGVTQSPTHLIKTRGQQVTLRCSPISGHKSVSWYQQVLGQGPQFIFQYYEKEERGRGNFPDRFSARQFPNYSSELNVNALLLGDSALYLCASSLTPGAFFGQGTRLTVV.

The sample holds one count of this clone. The chain employs TRBV5-1 and TRBJ1-4; 9 positions agree with TRBD1. J gave up 7 bases and V 4 bases, and 8 bases lay outside the gene matches. CDR1 and CDR2 (germline): SGHRS, YFSETQ. This CDR3 is built from 15 residues. DNA of the CDR3: TGCGCCAGCAGCATAACCGGGACAGGGCTTGAAAAACTGTTTTTT. It is translated as CASSITGTGLEKLFF.

The chain couples TRBV2 to TRBJ2-5, with TRBD1 matching 9 bases. Germline CDR1 and CDR2: SNHLY and FYNNEI. J lost 5 bases, V lost 2 bases, and 6 bases had no gene match. The CDR3 has 15 residues. The CDR3 reads CASSEMTGGRETQYF. Written as DNA, the CDR3 is TGTGCCAGCAGTGAAATGACAGGGGGTCGGGAGACCCAGTACTTC.

The rearrangement joins TRBV7-2 to TRBJ2-3; TRBD1 is a possible D gene (5 bases). The germline gives CDR1 SGHTA, CDR2 FQGNSA. V dropped 5 bases and J dropped 7 bases, with 22 bases sitting between them. The CDR3 has 16 amino acids. The CDR3 spells CASSPPGSRAAHTQYF. Written as DNA, the CDR3 is TGTGCCAGCAGCCCACCTGGTAGCAGGGCAGCACATACGCAGTATTTT.

This chain uses TRBV19 with TRBJ2-7; 7 positions agree with TRBD1. V trimming: 5 bases; J trimming: 3 bases; junction bases outside the gene matches: 13. The CDR3 consists of 16 residues. From germline, CDR1 is LNHDA and CDR2 SQIVND (reference sequence). The CDR3 region is CASSRDSLRSYYEQYF. The DNA for the CDR3 is TGTGCCAGTAGTCGGGACAGCCTGAGGAGCTACTACGAGCAGTACTTC. Supplemented by reference TRBV19 and TRBJ2-7, the full variable domain reads DGGITQSPKYLFRKEGQNVTLSCEQNLNHDAMYWYRQDPGQGLRLIYYSQIVNDFQKGDIAEGYSVSREKKESFPLTVTSAQKNPTAFYLCASSRDSLRSYYEQYFGPGTRLTVT.

The rearrangement joins TRBV7-9 to TRBJ1-6, with no clear D. Looked up from germline, CDR1 is SEHNR and CDR2 is FQNEAQ (reference sequence). This CDR3 spans 12 amino acids. V dropped 3 bases and J dropped 6 bases, with 3 bases sitting between them. The CDR3 loop is CASSLSNSPLHF. The CDR3 bases are TGTGCCAGCAGCTTGAGTAATTCACCCCTCCACTTT.

The chain carries TRBV5-1 and TRBJ2-3, with TRBD1 identical over 8 bases. CDR1 is SGHRS and CDR2 is YFSETQ in the germline V gene. Losses at the gene ends were 2 bases for V and 2 bases for J; bases not matched to a gene: 4. The CDR3 spans 15 residues. Here the CDR3 reads CASSLGQGITDTQYF. As DNA, the CDR3 is TGCGCCAGCAGCTTAGGACAGGGAATCACAGATACGCAGTATTTT.

This rearrangement joins TRBV4-3 to TRBJ1-5; D may be TRBD1 (6 bases). V was clipped by 3 bases and J by 9 bases, with 15 bases between them. The CDR3 covers 14 residues. Germline CDR1 and CDR2: LGHNA and YSLEER. The CDR3 sequence: CASSQGEGDGPQHF. CDR3 sequence (DNA): TGCGCCAGCAGCCAGGGGGAGGGGGACGGGCCCCAGCATTTT.

The J gene is TRBJ2-5, the V gene TRBV6-5; TRBD1 might be the D (6 bases). V was trimmed by 5 bases and J by 2 bases, leaving 12 bases between them. Germline V gene sequence: CDR1 MNHEY, CDR2 SVGAGI. This CDR3 is 14 amino acids long. This CDR3 reads CASSRTADQETQYF. CDR3 bases: TGTGCCAGCAGTCGGACAGCCGATCAAGAGACCCAGTACTTC.

This chain joins TRBV6-1 and TRBJ2-5; 13 bases map to TRBD2. CDR1 and CDR2 (germline): MNHNS, SASEGT. This CDR3 spans 15 amino acids. J lost 4 bases, V lost 2 bases, and 1 base had no gene match. The CDR3 region is CASSETSGGGETQYF. As DNA, the CDR3 is TGTGCCAGCAGTGAAACTAGCGGGGGGGGAGAGACCCAGTACTTC.

This clone was counted only a few times. The chain is built from TRBV7-9 and TRBJ1-1, with 9 bases lining up with TRBD1. V was clipped by 5 bases and J by 4 bases; unmatched bases: 8. This CDR3 comprises 15 residues. Germline CDR1 and CDR2: SEHNR and FQNEAQ (reference sequence). This CDR3 is CASSIGTGIVTEAFF. The CDR3 DNA is TGTGCCAGCAGCATCGGGACAGGGATTGTCACTGAAGCTTTCTTT.

For the CDR3, the DNA is TGTGCCAGCAGCTTAGCGGGGGCTGCGAACACTGAAGCTTTCTTT. It is translated as CASSLAGAANTEAFF. The rearrangement links TRBV7-2 to TRBJ1-1; weak D call: TRBD1 (6 bases). Germline V CDR1 and CDR2: SGHTA, FQGNSA. The germline V and J ends were trimmed by 0 bases and 1 base, with 9 bases remaining between them. The CDR3 consists of 15 residues. Filled out from reference TRBV7-2 and TRBJ1-1, the complete variable domain reads GAGVSQSPSNKVTEKGKDVELRCDPISGHTALYWYRQSLGQGLEFLIYFQGNSAPDKSGLPSDRFSAERTGGSVSTLTIQRTQQEDSAVYLCASSLAGAANTEAFFGQGTRLTVV.

V gene TRBV18 combines with J gene TRBJ1-1; D perhaps matches TRBD1 (6 bases). This CDR3 contains 13 residues. V gave up 6 bases and J gave up 0 bases, with 8 bases separating them. Per germline, CDR1 KGHSH and CDR2 LQKENI. The CDR3 here is CASSRTVNTEAFF. DNA of the CDR3: TGTGCCAGCTCGAGGACAGTGAACACTGAAGCTTTCTTT.

Written as DNA, the CDR3 is TGTGCCATCAGTGCGGGAAACACCATATATTTT. Translation gives CAISAGNTIYF. The rearrangement links TRBV10-3 to TRBJ1-3; D uncertain. The V end lost 4 bases, the J end lost 4 bases, and 2 bases lay between the germline ends. Germline loops: CDR1 ENHRY, CDR2 SYGVKD. The CDR3 has 11 residues.